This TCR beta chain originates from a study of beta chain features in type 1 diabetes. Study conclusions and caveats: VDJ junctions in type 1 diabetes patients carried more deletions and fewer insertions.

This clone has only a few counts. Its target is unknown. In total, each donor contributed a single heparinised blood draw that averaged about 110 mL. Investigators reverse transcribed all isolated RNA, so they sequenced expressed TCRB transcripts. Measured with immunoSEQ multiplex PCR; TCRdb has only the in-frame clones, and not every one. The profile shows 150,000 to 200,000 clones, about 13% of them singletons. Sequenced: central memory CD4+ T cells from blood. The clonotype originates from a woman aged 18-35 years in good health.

The CDR3 nucleotides are TGCGCCAGCAGCTTGGGCCTAGGAATAGTACCCTCGGGGACCCAGTACTTC. Protein product: CASSLGLGIVPSGTQYF. This chain uses TRBV5-1 with TRBJ2-5; D is unresolved. Germline CDR1 SGHRS, CDR2 YFSETQ. CDR3 length: 17 amino acids. V was cut by 0 bases and J by 7 bases, with 22 bases left in between.